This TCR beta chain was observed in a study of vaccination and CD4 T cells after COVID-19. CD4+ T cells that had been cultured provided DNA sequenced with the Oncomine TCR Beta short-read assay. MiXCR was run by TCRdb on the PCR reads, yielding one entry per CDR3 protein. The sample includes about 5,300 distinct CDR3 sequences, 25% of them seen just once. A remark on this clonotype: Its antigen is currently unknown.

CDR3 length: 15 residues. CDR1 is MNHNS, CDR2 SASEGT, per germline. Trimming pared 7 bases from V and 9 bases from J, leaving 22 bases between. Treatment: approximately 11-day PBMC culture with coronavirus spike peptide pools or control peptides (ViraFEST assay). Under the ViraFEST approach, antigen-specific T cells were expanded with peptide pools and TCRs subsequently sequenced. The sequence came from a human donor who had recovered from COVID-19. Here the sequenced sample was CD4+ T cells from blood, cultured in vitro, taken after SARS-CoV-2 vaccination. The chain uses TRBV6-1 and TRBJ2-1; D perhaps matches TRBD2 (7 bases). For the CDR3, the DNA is TGTGCCAGCACCGCACGGGGGGCCAGAGGGGGTGAGCAGTTCTTC. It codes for CASTARGARGGEQFF.